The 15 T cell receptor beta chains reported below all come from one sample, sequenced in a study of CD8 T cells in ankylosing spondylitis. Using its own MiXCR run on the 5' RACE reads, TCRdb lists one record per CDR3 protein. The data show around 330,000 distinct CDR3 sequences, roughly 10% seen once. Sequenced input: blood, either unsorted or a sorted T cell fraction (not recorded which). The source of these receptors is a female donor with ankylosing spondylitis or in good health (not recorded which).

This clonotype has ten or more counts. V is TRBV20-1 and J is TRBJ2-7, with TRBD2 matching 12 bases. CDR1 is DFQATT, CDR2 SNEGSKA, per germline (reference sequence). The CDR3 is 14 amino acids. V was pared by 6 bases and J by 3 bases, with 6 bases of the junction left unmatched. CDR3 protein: CSATPGLAGYEQYF. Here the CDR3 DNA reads TGCAGTGCAACCCCGGGACTAGCGGGCTACGAGCAGTACTTC.

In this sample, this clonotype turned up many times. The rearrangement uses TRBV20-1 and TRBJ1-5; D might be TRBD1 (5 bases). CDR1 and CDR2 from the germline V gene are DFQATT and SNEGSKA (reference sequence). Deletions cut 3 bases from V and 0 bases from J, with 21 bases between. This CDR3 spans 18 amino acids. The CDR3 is CSARDTKTGVYSNQPQHF. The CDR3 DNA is TGCAGTGCTAGGGACACCAAAACTGGGGTATATAGCAATCAGCCCCAGCATTTT.

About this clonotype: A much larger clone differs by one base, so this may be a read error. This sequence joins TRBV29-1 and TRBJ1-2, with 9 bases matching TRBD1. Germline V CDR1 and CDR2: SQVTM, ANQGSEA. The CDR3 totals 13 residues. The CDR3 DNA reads TGCAGCGTCACGGGACAGGGATCGGGTGGCGACACCTTC. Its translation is CSVTGQGSGGDTF.

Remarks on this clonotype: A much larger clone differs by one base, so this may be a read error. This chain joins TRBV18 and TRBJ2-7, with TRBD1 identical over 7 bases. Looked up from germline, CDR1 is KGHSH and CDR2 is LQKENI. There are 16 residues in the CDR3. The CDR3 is CASSPRQGLMSFEQYF. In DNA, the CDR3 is TGTGCCAGCTCACCACGACAGGGATTGATGTCCTTCGAGCAGTACTTC. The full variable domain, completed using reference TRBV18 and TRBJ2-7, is NAGVMQNPRHLVRRRGQEARLRCSPMKGHSHVYWYRQLPEEGLKFMVYLQKENIIDESGMPKERFSAEFPKEGPSILRIQQVVRGDSAAYFCASSPRQGLMSFEQYFGPGTRLTVT.

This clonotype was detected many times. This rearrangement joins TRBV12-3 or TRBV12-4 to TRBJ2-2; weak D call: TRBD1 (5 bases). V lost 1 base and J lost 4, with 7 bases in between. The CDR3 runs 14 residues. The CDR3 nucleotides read TGTGCCAGCAGTTTAGGGACATCCACCGGGGAGCTGTTTTTT. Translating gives CASSLGTSTGELFF.

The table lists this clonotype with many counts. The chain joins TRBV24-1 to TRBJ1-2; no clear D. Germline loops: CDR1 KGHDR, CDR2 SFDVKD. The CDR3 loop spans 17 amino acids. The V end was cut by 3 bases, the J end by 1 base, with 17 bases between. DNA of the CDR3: TGTGCCACCAGTGATCCTAGAGGGTCGGACCTTAACTATGGCTACACCTTC. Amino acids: CATSDPRGSDLNYGYTF.

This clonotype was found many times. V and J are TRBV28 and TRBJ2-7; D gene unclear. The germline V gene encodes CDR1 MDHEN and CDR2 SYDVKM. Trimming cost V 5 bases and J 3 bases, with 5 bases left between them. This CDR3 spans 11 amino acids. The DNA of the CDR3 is TGTGCCAGCAGTGGCATCTACGAGCAGTACTTC. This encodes CASSGIYEQYF.

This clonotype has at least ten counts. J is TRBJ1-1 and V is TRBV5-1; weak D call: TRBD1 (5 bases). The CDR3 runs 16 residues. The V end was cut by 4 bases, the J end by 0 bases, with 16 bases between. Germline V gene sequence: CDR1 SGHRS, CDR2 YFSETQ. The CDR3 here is CASSPGRRSMNTEAFF. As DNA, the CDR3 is TGCGCCAGCAGCCCGGGACGCAGGAGCATGAACACTGAAGCTTTCTTT.

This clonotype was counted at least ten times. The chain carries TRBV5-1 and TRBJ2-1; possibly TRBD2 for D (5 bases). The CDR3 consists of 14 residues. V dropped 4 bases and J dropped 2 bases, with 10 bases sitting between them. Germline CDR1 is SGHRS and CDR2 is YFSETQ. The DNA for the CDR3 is TGCGCCAGCAGCCTCGGGATCGCCTACAATGAGCAGTTCTTC. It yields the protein CASSLGIAYNEQFF.

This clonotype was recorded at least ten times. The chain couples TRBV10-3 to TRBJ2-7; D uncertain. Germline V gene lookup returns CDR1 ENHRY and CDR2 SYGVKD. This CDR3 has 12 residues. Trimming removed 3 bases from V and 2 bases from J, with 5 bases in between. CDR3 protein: CAISEQTYEQYF. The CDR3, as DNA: TGTGCCATCAGTGAACAAACCTACGAGCAGTACTTC.

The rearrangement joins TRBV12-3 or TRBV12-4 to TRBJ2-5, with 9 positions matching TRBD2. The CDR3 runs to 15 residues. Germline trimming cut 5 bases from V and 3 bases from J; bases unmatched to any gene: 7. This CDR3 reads CASSPMTSGEETQYF. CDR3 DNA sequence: TGTGCCAGCAGTCCTATGACTAGCGGAGAAGAGACCCAGTACTTC.

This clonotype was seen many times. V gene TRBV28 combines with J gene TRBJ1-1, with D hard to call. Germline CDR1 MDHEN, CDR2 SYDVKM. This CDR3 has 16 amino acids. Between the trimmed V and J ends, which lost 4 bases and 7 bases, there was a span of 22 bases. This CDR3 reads CASSSIGDGGVGEAFF. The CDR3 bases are TGTGCCAGCAGTTCCATAGGAGACGGTGGTGTGGGTGAAGCTTTCTTT.

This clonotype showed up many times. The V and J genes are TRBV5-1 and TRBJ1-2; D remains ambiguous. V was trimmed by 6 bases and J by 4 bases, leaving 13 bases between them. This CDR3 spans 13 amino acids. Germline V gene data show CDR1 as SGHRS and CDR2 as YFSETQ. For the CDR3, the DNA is TGCGCCAGCACCCCTGAAGGCGCCTATGGCTACACCTTC. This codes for CASTPEGAYGYTF.

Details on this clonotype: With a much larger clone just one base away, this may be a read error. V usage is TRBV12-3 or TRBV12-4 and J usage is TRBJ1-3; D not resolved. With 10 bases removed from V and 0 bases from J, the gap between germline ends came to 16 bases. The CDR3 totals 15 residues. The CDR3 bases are TGTGCCAACACCTTAACAGCTGTCTCTGGAAACACCATATATTTT. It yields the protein CANTLTAVSGNTIYF.

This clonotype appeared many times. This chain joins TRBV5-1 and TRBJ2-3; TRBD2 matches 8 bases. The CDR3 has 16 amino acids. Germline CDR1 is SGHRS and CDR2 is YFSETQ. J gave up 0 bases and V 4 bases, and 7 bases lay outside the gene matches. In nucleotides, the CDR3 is TGCGCCAGCAGCAACAGGCCGGGGGGGAGCACAGATACGCAGTATTTT. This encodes CASSNRPGGSTDTQYF.